Following are 4 T cell receptor beta chains from one sample sequenced in a study of blood T cells in healthy people across ages. Then a second PCR, running about 6 to 12 cycles, was carried out with a sample-barcoded 5' primer and a J-beta primer mix. TCRdb ran MiXCR on the 5' RACE reads and lists one entry per CDR3 protein. The sample carries hundreds of thousands of distinct CDR3 sequences, approximately 52% recorded once. Sequencing was done on a sample of blood. The receptors originated from a woman older than 75 in good health.

Regarding this clonotype: An end of the junction differs from the germline gene, which may be a read error. The chain uses TRBV7-2 and TRBJ2-4; D is possibly TRBD1 or TRBD2 (5 bases each). The J call may be faulty, since TRBJ2-7 better matches the DNA end. The germline V gene encodes CDR1 SGHTA and CDR2 FQGNSA. The CDR3 has 18 residues. The CDR3 coding sequence is TGTGCCAGTAGCTTAGCGCCACCGGTGGGCAGGGTCACCTACGAGCAGTACTTC. It yields the protein CASSLAPPVGRVTYEQYF.

The chain combines TRBV12-3 or TRBV12-4 with TRBJ1-5; no clear D. The CDR3 runs 16 residues. V was cut by 4 bases and J by 1 base, with 14 bases left in between. CDR3 coding DNA: TGTGCCAGCAGTTCTGAGGCGGCGTTGAGCAATCAGCCCCAGCATTTT. It yields the protein CASSSEAALSNQPQHF.

The chain combines TRBV13 with TRBJ2-2; D remains ambiguous. V was cut by 4 bases and J by 1 base, with 13 bases left in between. CDR1 PRHDT and CDR2 FYEKMQ come from the germline V gene (reference sequence). The CDR3 spans 16 residues. The CDR3 bases are TGTGCCAGCAGCTCGGTAGAGGCCGGGAACACCGGGGAGCTGTTTTTT. As protein: CASSSVEAGNTGELFF. The variable domain in full, with the rest retrieved from reference TRBV13 and TRBJ2-2, is AAGVIQSPRHLIKEKRETATLKCYPIPRHDTVYWYQQGPGQDPQFLISFYEKMQSDKGSIPDRFSAQQFSDYHSELNMSSLELGDSALYFCASSSVEAGNTGELFFGEGSRLTVL.

The chain recombines TRBV5-5 with TRBJ2-7; D is uncertain. The better agreement between TRBJ2-1 and the DNA end casts doubt on the J call. CDR3 length: 13 amino acids. Germline CDR1 is SGHKS and CDR2 is YYEKEE (reference sequence). The CDR3 DNA follows: TGTGCCAGCAGCTCTTCTAACTCCTACGAGCAGTTCTTC. It yields the protein CASSSSNSYEQFF.